The 8 T cell receptor beta chains below come from one sample, sequenced in a study of OX40 agonist ivuxolimab in advanced cancers. Sequencing was performed with immunoSEQ multiplex PCR; in TCRdb, only in-frame clones are kept and a portion is missing. The table has roughly 46,000 clones, more than 65% seen once; the top ten hold around 2.5%. The sample here was CD4+ or CD8+ T cells sorted from blood, taken in a trial of the OX40 agonist ivuxolimab. Receptors originate from an adult with an advanced solid tumor such as melanoma, head and neck, liver or kidney cancer.

This chain links TRBV7-2 with TRBJ2-1, with a possible D match to TRBD2 (7 bases). V was pared by 5 bases and J by 4 bases, with 15 bases between. Looked up from germline, CDR1 is SGHTA and CDR2 is FQGNSA. This CDR3 is built from 15 residues. CDR3 amino acids: CASSPRGGLYNEQFF. In DNA, the CDR3 is TGTGCCAGCAGCCCCCGAGGGGGACTATACAATGAGCAGTTCTTC.

V gene TRBV7-9 combines with J gene TRBJ1-4; D not certain. This CDR3 spans 15 amino acids. Trimming cost V 2 bases and J 8 bases, with 15 bases left between them. Germline-derived CDR1 and CDR2 are SEHNR and FQNEAQ (reference sequence). The CDR3 region has the DNA TGTGCCAGCAGCTTATATGTTCCCCAAATCGAAAAACTGTTTTTT. Its protein is CASSLYVPQIEKLFF.

The gene calls are TRBV2 and TRBJ2-7; unclear D gene. CDR3 length: 11 amino acids. Trimming removed 2 bases at V and 3 bases at J, with 2 bases between. Germline CDR1 reads SNHLY; CDR2 reads FYNNEI. The CDR3 sequence is CASSENYEQYF. For the CDR3, the DNA is TGTGCCAGCAGTGAAAACTACGAGCAGTACTTC.

V gene TRBV4-1 combines with J gene TRBJ2-7; 7 bases line up with TRBD1. V shed 4 bases and J 3 bases; nucleotides not matched to a gene: 6. The germline V gene has CDR1 MGHRA and CDR2 YSYEKL. The CDR3 contains 14 residues. The CDR3 is CASSPWTGNYEQYF. The DNA for the CDR3 is TGCGCCAGCAGCCCCTGGACAGGCAACTACGAGCAGTACTTC.

This clone is a singleton in its sample. The CDR3, as DNA: TGTGCCAGCAGCCTGGGACAGGGATTCTCTAGCAATCAGCCCCAGCATTTT. Its protein is CASSLGQGFSSNQPQHF. The chain combines TRBV5-5 with TRBJ1-5; TRBD1 aligns across 9 bases. In germline, CDR1 is SGHKS, CDR2 YYEKEE (reference sequence). The J segment lost 0 bases and the V segment lost 4 bases, leaving 8 bases of the junction unmatched. CDR3 length equals 17 residues.

V and J are TRBV19 and TRBJ2-7; TRBD1 matches 9 bases. This CDR3 is built from 13 residues. Germline CDR1 LNHDA, CDR2 SQIVND (reference sequence). V lost 9 bases to trimming and J lost 2 bases; unmatched junction nucleotides: 5. The CDR3 nucleotides are TGTGCCAGCTCCGGGACAGGGCCCTACGAGCAGTACTTC. Amino acid sequence: CASSGTGPYEQYF.

This chain links TRBV21-1 with TRBJ1-5; TRBD1 reflects the table's D call only, with no check against the DNA. TRBV21-1 is described as a pseudogene. The CDR3 spans 15 residues. CDR3 sequence: CASSKGLVGNQPQHF. The CDR3 DNA follows: TGTGCCAGCAGCAAAGGGCTGGTTGGCAATCAGCCCCAGCATTTT.

The chain links TRBV7-2 to TRBJ2-4, with 7 bases aligning to TRBD2. Germline V gene lookup returns CDR1 SGHTA and CDR2 FQGNSA. The CDR3 is 18 residues long. The V and J ends lost 3 bases and 3 bases, in that order; junction bases with no gene match: 14. The CDR3 here is CASSFNPGGSSGKNIQYF. The CDR3 bases are TGTGCCAGCAGCTTTAATCCGGGAGGCAGTTCGGGCAAAAACATTCAGTACTTC. The full variable domain, rest sourced from reference TRBV7-2 and TRBJ2-4, is GAGVSQSPSNKVTEKGKDVELRCDPISGHTALYWYRQSLGQGLEFLIYFQGNSAPDKSGLPSDRFSAERTGGSVSTLTIQRTQQEDSAVYLCASSFNPGGSSGKNIQYFGAGTRLSVL.